This T cell receptor beta chain was sequenced for a study of blood T cell repertoires in COVID-19. Residents of about two dozen US areas, aged about 18 to 100 years, made up the participants. Using immunoSEQ multiplex PCR, the repertoire was profiled, and TCRdb retains in-frame clones only, with some absent. In the table there are under 250,000 clones, 85% of which are singletons. This clone was counted a few times. This CDR3 spans 14 amino acids. V was cut by 4 bases and J by 3 bases, with 12 bases left in between. CDR1 LGHNT and CDR2 FRNRAP come from the germline V gene. V usage is TRBV12-5 and J usage is TRBJ1-1; D not resolved. This TCR derives from a woman between 50 and 59 years old with acute COVID-19. Sample: PBMCs or T cells enriched from blood (not recorded which). The DNA for the CDR3 is TGTGCTAGTGGTTCTCATGAGATTGACACTGAAGCTTTCTTT. Its translation is CASGSHEIDTEAFF.